A single sample gave rise to the 10 T cell receptor beta chains below, sequenced in a study of cytomegalovirus exposure and HLA in healthy donors (dated by TCRdb to between 2016 and 2019). Libraries came from the immunoSEQ multiplex PCR assay. For the multiplex PCR, a mixture combining 60 forward primers for TCR Vbeta segments and 13 reverse primers for TCR Jbeta segments was used. In TCRdb, the immuneACCESS table is reduced to in-frame sequences with V and J assigned. These tables do not hold every clone; where another copy was compared, an unresolved V gene accounts for under half, and the others remain unexplained. In all, the sample holds some 150,000 clones, and just under 90% of those were seen once. Clones ranked in the top ten supply more than 4% of the sample. The source material was PBMCs. The origin of the receptors is a woman in her 30s in good health and CMV-seronegative.

This clone has just a few counts. V is TRBV19 and J is TRBJ2-7; TRBD2 is a possible D gene (6 bases). CDR3 length equals 13 residues. V lost 1 base and J lost 6, with 10 bases in between. Per germline, CDR1 LNHDA and CDR2 SQIVND (reference sequence). The CDR3 bases are TGTGCCAGTAGTATAGTAGGGACTTCCGAGCAGTACTTC. Translating it yields CASSIVGTSEQYF.

The chain joins TRBV7-2 to TRBJ1-2; a weak D match, TRBD1 (5 bases). With 1 base removed from V and 2 bases from J, the gap between germline ends came to 14 bases. The CDR3 has 16 amino acids. Germline V gives CDR1 SGHTA, CDR2 FQGNSA. The CDR3 spells CASSLGGGGPNYGYTF. The DNA of the CDR3 is TGTGCCAGCAGCTTAGGCGGGGGAGGTCCCAACTATGGCTACACCTTC.

The chain couples TRBV5-1 to TRBJ1-2; a weak D match, TRBD1 (6 bases). V lost 0 bases and J lost 3, with 15 bases in between. Germline lookup yields CDR1 SGHRS and CDR2 YFSETQ. The CDR3 contains 16 residues. The CDR3 is CASSLGVGGRDYGYTF. CDR3 DNA: TGCGCCAGCAGCTTGGGGGTCGGGGGGCGCGACTATGGCTACACCTTC. The full variable domain, with the rest looked up from reference TRBV5-1 and TRBJ1-2, is KAGVTQTPRYLIKTRGQQVTLSCSPISGHRSVSWYQQTPGQGLQFLFEYFSETQRNKGNFPGRFSGRQFSNSRSEMNVSTLELGDSALYLCASSLGVGGRDYGYTFGSGTRLTVV.

This chain uses TRBV4-3 with TRBJ2-7; weak D call: TRBD2 (6 bases). The V end lost 0 bases, the J end lost 3 bases, and 15 bases lay between the germline ends. CDR3 length: 16 amino acids. Germline V gives CDR1 LGHNA, CDR2 YSLEER. CDR3 residues: CASSQDGLQGFYEQYF. In DNA, the CDR3 is TGCGCCAGCAGCCAAGATGGACTACAAGGGTTCTACGAGCAGTACTTC.

The chain links TRBV13 to TRBJ2-3; no clear D. V shed 4 bases and J shed 2 bases, with 19 bases lying between them. Germline V gives CDR1 PRHDT, CDR2 FYEKMQ (reference sequence). This CDR3 region has 17 residues. The DNA of the CDR3 is TGTGCCAGCAGCTACTTAGTCGAGAGAGCGATCACAGATACGCAGTATTTT. Translated: CASSYLVERAITDTQYF.

V is TRBV4-2 and J is TRBJ1-1; no firm D call. The CDR3 loop spans 14 amino acids. Germline V gene sequence: CDR1 LGHNA, CDR2 YNFKEQ. V lost 1 base, J lost 4 bases, and 10 bases lay in between. Here the CDR3 reads CASSQAGPGTEAFF. DNA of the CDR3: TGTGCCAGCAGCCAAGCCGGCCCGGGCACTGAAGCTTTCTTT.

J is TRBJ2-2 and V is TRBV27; D perhaps matches TRBD2 (5 bases). Per germline, CDR1 MNHEY and CDR2 SMNVEV (reference sequence). The CDR3 is 13 amino acids. Trimming stripped 2 bases from V and 6 bases from J, with 7 bases between. The CDR3 region is CASSLTGAGELFF. In DNA form, the CDR3 reads TGTGCCAGCAGTTTAACCGGGGCCGGGGAGCTGTTTTTT.

The chain is built from TRBV29-1 and TRBJ1-2; 8 nucleotides match TRBD1. The CDR3 contains 11 residues. V lost 6 bases to trimming and J lost 6 bases; unmatched junction nucleotides: 3. Germline V lookup: CDR1 SQVTM, CDR2 ANQGSEA. CDR3 bases: TGCAGCGTGACAGGGGACCATGGCTACACCTTC. This gives the protein CSVTGDHGYTF.

This clone came up once. The rearrangement links TRBV2 to TRBJ2-3, with D unclear. The germline CDR1 and CDR2 sequences are SNHLY and FYNNEI. The CDR3 extends over 14 amino acids. V shed 3 bases and J shed 0 bases, with 7 bases lying between them. The CDR3 region is CASSDRVSTDTQYF. In DNA form, the CDR3 reads TGTGCCAGCAGTGATCGGGTTAGCACAGATACGCAGTATTTT.

J is TRBJ1-5 and V is TRBV4-3, with D uncertain. This CDR3 has 15 amino acids. The germline V and J ends were trimmed by 0 bases and 1 base, with 7 bases remaining between them. Germline CDR1 and CDR2: LGHNA and YSLEER. CDR3 DNA: TGCGCCAGCAGCCAAGATTTAGCGAGCAATCAGCCCCAGCATTTT. Protein sequence: CASSQDLASNQPQHF.